This T cell receptor beta chain was sequenced for a study of cytomegalovirus exposure and HLA in healthy donors. Whole-study results and caveats: Some public TCRs appeared in many individuals, while most sequences were rare.

Remarks on this clone: The antigen is not known.

The PCR employed 60 Vbeta primers together with 13 Jbeta primers. The table came from immunoSEQ multiplex PCR; TCRdb's copy has only in-frame clones and leaves some out. The profile shows over 90,000 clones, 73% of them singletons. The V segment lost 3 bases and the J segment 2 bases; nucleotides outside the gene matches: 4. Germline V lookup: CDR1 KGHSH, CDR2 LQKENI. There are 14 residues in the CDR3. The V gene is TRBV18, the J gene TRBJ2-7; 7 bases are shared with TRBD1. This TCR was sampled from a man aged 40-55 years in good health and CMV-seronegative. Material for sequencing was PBMCs. CDR3 bases: TGTGCCAGCTCACCGGGGACAGAAGCCTACGAGCAGTACTTC. This sequence encodes CASSPGTEAYEQYF.